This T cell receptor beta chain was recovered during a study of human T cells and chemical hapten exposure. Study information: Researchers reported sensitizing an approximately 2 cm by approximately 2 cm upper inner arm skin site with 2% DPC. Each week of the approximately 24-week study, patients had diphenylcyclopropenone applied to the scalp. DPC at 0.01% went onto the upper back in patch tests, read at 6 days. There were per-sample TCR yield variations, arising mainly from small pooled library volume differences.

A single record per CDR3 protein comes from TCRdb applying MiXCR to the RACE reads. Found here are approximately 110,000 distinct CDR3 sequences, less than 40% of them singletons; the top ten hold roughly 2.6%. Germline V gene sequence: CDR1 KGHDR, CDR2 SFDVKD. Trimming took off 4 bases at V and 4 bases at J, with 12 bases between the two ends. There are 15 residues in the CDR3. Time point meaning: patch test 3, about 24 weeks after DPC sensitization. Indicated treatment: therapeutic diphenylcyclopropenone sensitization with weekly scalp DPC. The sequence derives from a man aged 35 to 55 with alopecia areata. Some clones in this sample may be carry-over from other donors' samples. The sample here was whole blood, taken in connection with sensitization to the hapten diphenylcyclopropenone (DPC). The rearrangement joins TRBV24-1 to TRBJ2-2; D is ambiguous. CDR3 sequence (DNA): TGTGCCACCAGTGACTCCGGGCCCTTCACCGGGGAGCTGTTTTTT. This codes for CATSDSGPFTGELFF.